This T cell receptor beta chain came from a study of T cell clonality in common variable immunodeficiency. Points from the study as a whole: What drives increased CVID clonality needs T cell subpopulation sequencing. Fewer deletions and N-nucleotide insertions were reportedly seen in common variable immunodeficiency TCR beta sequences.

Heparinized whole blood, 5 to 8 ml, came from each donor. Germline CDR1 is SQVTM and CDR2 is ANQGSEA. V dropped 2 bases and J dropped 1 base, with 20 bases sitting between them. The CDR3 is 17 amino acids. Assay: immunoSEQ multiplex PCR; the TCRdb copy retains only in-frame clones and omits some. The sample yields around 52,000 clones, without any singletons. At least ten counts were recorded for this clone. Its antigen is unidentified. The CDR3 is cut off 3 residues early in the read; its end comes from the germline J gene. Sample: peripheral blood mononuclear cells. The receptor comes from a person aged 18 to 75 in good health. This rearrangement joins TRBV29-1 to TRBJ1-1; D is possibly TRBD1 (6 bases). This CDR3 is CSVEWSGDRRENTEAFF. The CDR3 DNA, read in part, is TGCAGCGTTGAATGGTCTGGAGACAGGCGAGAGAACACTGAA.